Listed below are T cell receptor beta chains from one sample, sequenced in a study of blood T cell repertoires in COVID-19. This table comes from immunoSEQ multiplex PCR, and its TCRdb copy is limited to in-frame clones, with some not included. The sample contains 150,000 to 200,000 clones, around 80% of which appear only once. The specimen was PBMCs or T cells enriched from blood (not recorded which). The receptors were gathered from an older woman in a cohort exposed to, infected with or recovered from COVID-19 (not recorded which). Both conserved end residues are part of each CDR3. The D gene is left open where the match is weak. The size entry is marked missing in some rows and otherwise reads once, few, many or a size class.

clone_size	v_call	j_call	d_call	cdr3_aa	cdr3_nt
.	TRBV24-1	TRBJ2-5	.	CATRGDTKETQYF	TGTGCCACCAGGGGGGACACCAAAGAGACCCAGTACTTC
.	TRBV3-1/TRBV3-2	TRBJ1-5	.	CASSYFSPQHF	TGTGCCAGCAGCTACTTCTCGCCCCAGCATTTT
once	TRBV9	TRBJ2-1	TRBD2	CASSVRGSSYNEQFF	TGTGCCAGCAGCGTACGCGGGAGTTCCTACAATGAGCAGTTCTTC
once	TRBV10-3	TRBJ2-7	TRBD1	CAISESGQGATEQYF	TGTGCCATCAGTGAGTCCGGACAGGGGGCTACCGAGCAGTACTTC
few	TRBV7-8	TRBJ2-7	TRBD2	CASSRLAGGTTYEQYF	TGTGCCAGCAGCCGTCTAGCCGGGGGGACCACCTACGAGCAGTACTTC
.	TRBV20-1	TRBJ1-6	.	CSARPNSPLHF	TGCAGTGCGCGGCCTAATTCACCCCTCCACTTT
.	TRBV28	TRBJ2-5	TRBD1	CATLAGTGGWETQYF	TGTGCCACCCTAGCCGGGACAGGGGGCTGGGAGACCCAGTACTTC
.	TRBV5-1	TRBJ2-3	.	CASSLVLSRYTDTQYF	TGCGCCAGCAGCTTGGTTCTTAGCAGATACACAGATACGCAGTATTTT
.	TRBV11-3	TRBJ2-1	.	CASGQTGYNEQFF	TGTGCCAGCGGCCAAACGGGGTACAATGAGCAGTTCTTC
.	TRBV18	TRBJ1-4	TRBD1	CASSPSGQGREKLFF	TGTGCCAGCTCACCGAGCGGACAGGGCAGGGAAAAACTGTTTTTT
.	TRBV5-1	TRBJ1-4	.	CASSLVSSEGEKLFF	TGCGCCAGCAGCTTGGTCTCCTCGGAGGGTGAAAAACTGTTTTTT
few	TRBV5-6	TRBJ2-3	TRBD1	CASSDGTGMWNTQYF	TGTGCCAGCTCCGACGGGACAGGGATGTGGAATACGCAGTATTTT
.	TRBV28	TRBJ1-1	TRBD1	CASARRDRGNTEAFF	TGTGCCAGCGCCCGCCGGGACAGGGGAAACACTGAAGCTTTCTTT
.	TRBV10-3	TRBJ1-6	.	CAMSNSPLHF	TGTGCCATGTCAAATTCACCCCTCCACTTT
.	TRBV19	TRBJ1-5	TRBD1	CASSWGDRGNQPQHF	TGTGCCAGTAGTTGGGGGGACAGAGGCAATCAGCCCCAGCATTTT
few	TRBV19	TRBJ2-2	TRBD2	CASSWSGRFGTGELFF	TGTGCCAGTAGTTGGAGCGGGAGGTTCGGTACCGGGGAGCTGTTTTTT
.	TRBV7-2	TRBJ2-3	.	CASSLGASPSTDTQYF	TGTGCCAGCAGCTTAGGAGCCTCTCCCAGCACAGATACGCAGTATTTT
.	TRBV5-4	TRBJ2-7	TRBD2	CASSFGGRGAYEQYF	TGTGCCAGCAGCTTTGGCGGGAGGGGGGCCTACGAGCAGTACTTC
.	TRBV7-2	TRBJ2-3	.	CASSLGLSTDTQYF	TGTGCCAGCAGCTTAGGGCTCAGCACAGATACGCAGTATTTT
.	TRBV19	TRBJ2-1	.	CASSISGANNEQFF	TGTGCCAGTAGTATTAGCGGAGCTAACAATGAGCAGTTCTTC
.	TRBV6-2/TRBV6-3	TRBJ2-7	TRBD2	CASSYSPGLARPYPTDEQYF	TGTGCCAGCAGTTACTCCCCGGGACTAGCGCGACCCTATCCTACCGATGAGCAGTACTTC
.	TRBV5-6	TRBJ2-7	.	CASSPPPGSFYEQYF	TGTGCCAGCAGCCCCCCACCGGGAAGCTTCTACGAGCAGTACTTC
.	TRBV15	TRBJ1-3	.	CATSRGSGNTIYF	TGTGCCACCAGCAGAGGGAGTGGAAACACCATATATTTT
.	TRBV2	TRBJ2-7	.	CASMTTYSYEQYF	TGTGCCAGCATGACGACTTACTCCTACGAGCAGTACTTC